This passage covers 29 T cell receptor beta chains from one sample sequenced in a study of cytomegalovirus exposure and HLA in healthy donors. The PCR employed 60 Vbeta primers together with 13 Jbeta primers. Some clones are missing from TCRdb's copy, which holds only in-frame ones; the method was immunoSEQ multiplex PCR. The repertoire includes over 200,000 clones, around 80% of them detected once, and less than 4.5% sits in the top ten. Sequencing was carried out using PBMCs. These TCRs come from a male donor in good health and CMV-seronegative.

For this clone: A much larger clone is a single base away; this may be a read error. The chain has TRBV13 and TRBJ1-3; D unresolved. From germline, CDR1 is PRHDT and CDR2 FYEKMQ (reference sequence). The ends were cut back, 5 bases at V and 1 base at J, with 3 bases in the middle. The CDR3 spans 12 residues. The CDR3 DNA follows: TGTGCCAGCAGCCTGTCTGGAAACACCATATATTTT. Protein: CASSLSGNTIYF. The variable domain in full, completed from reference TRBV13 and TRBJ1-3, reads AAGVIQSPRHLIKEKRETATLKCYPIPRHDTVYWYQQGPGQDPQFLISFYEKMQSDKGSIPDRFSAQQFSDYHSELNMSSLELGDSALYFCASSLSGNTIYFGEGSWLTVV.

The chain carries TRBV7-9 and TRBJ1-2; 7 nucleotides agree with TRBD1. CDR1 and CDR2 from the germline V gene are SEHNR and FQNEAQ (reference sequence). V lost 6 bases, J lost 0 bases, and 10 bases stayed unmatched. CDR3 length: 16 residues. In nucleotides, the CDR3 is TGTGCCAGCAGTATTATCCGGGACAGATCTAACTATGGCTACACCTTC. Protein product: CASSIIRDRSNYGYTF.

The chain combines TRBV2 with TRBJ1-5; D is possibly TRBD1 (6 bases). The germline gives CDR1 SNHLY, CDR2 FYNNEI. This CDR3 region has 14 residues. The ends were cut back, 6 bases at V and 7 bases at J, with 16 bases in the middle. The CDR3 reads CASSLQGRRQPQHF. CDR3 bases: TGTGCCAGCAGCCTACAGGGAAGGAGACAGCCCCAGCATTTT.

This chain connects TRBV27 to TRBJ2-7; D possibly corresponds to TRBD2 (5 bases). Trimming cost V 6 bases and J 9 bases, with 18 bases left between them. CDR1 and CDR2 (germline): MNHEY, SMNVEV (reference sequence). This CDR3 spans 13 amino acids. The CDR3, as DNA: TGTGCCAGCAGCCGAGACACAAATCGGGGGCAGTACTTC. It translates to CASSRDTNRGQYF.

This chain connects TRBV7-9 to TRBJ2-1; 8 nucleotides match TRBD2. There are 15 residues in the CDR3. Per the germline V gene, CDR1 is SEHNR and CDR2 is FQNEAQ (reference sequence). Trimming removed 3 bases from V and 10 bases from J; junction bases left unmatched: 11. The CDR3 DNA is TGTGCCAGCAGCTTGCCACCGGGAGGGCCTTACGAGCAGTTCTTC. Translated, it gives CASSLPPGGPYEQFF.

This chain joins TRBV27 and TRBJ1-2, with D perhaps matching TRBD1 (5 bases). The V end was cut by 0 bases, the J end by 0 bases, with 8 bases between. Germline lookup yields CDR1 MNHEY and CDR2 SMNVEV (reference sequence). The CDR3 covers 15 residues. The CDR3 sequence: CASSLSGVTNYGYTF. CDR3 nucleotides: TGTGCCAGCAGTTTATCAGGGGTTACTAACTATGGCTACACCTTC.

The gene calls are TRBV6-5 and TRBJ2-7; tentative D call: TRBD2 (5 bases). The CDR3 covers 13 residues. V dropped 10 bases and J dropped 2 bases, with 15 bases sitting between them. Germline V CDR1 and CDR2: MNHEY, SVGAGI. CDR3 protein: CAIRNPGTYEQYF. CDR3 DNA: TGTGCCATCAGGAACCCGGGAACCTACGAGCAGTACTTC.

The chain recombines TRBV4-1 with TRBJ2-7, with 8 nucleotides matching TRBD2. V dropped 2 bases and J dropped 4; count of bases not matched to a gene: 10. CDR1 and CDR2 (germline): MGHRA, YSYEKL. The CDR3 is 16 residues long. The CDR3 bases are TGCGCCAGCAGCCAAAACCCTAGCGGGCGGGGGTACGAGCAGTACTTC. Translated: CASSQNPSGRGYEQYF.

This chain links TRBV7-3 with TRBJ2-1; TRBD2 matches 9 bases. The V segment lost 1 base and the J segment 5 bases; nucleotides outside the gene matches: 9. The CDR3 has 17 residues. Per the germline V gene, CDR1 is SGHTA and CDR2 is FQGTGA. The CDR3 sequence: CASSLSGSGSYDNEQFF. The CDR3 DNA reads as TGTGCCAGCAGCTTAAGCGGTAGCGGGAGCTATGACAATGAGCAGTTCTTC.

The chain joins TRBV30 to TRBJ1-5; weak D call: TRBD1 (6 bases). Germline lookup yields CDR1 GTSNPN and CDR2 SVGIG (reference sequence). V shed 2 bases and J shed 7 bases, with 15 bases lying between them. This CDR3 is built from 14 residues. Here the CDR3 reads CAWSLGQIGQPQHF. The CDR3 nucleotides are TGTGCCTGGAGTCTCGGACAGATCGGACAGCCCCAGCATTTT.

The chain has TRBV2 and TRBJ2-7; 7 nucleotides agree with TRBD1. This CDR3 spans 14 amino acids. V was pared by 3 bases and J by 0 bases, with 2 bases of the junction left unmatched. Germline-derived CDR1 and CDR2 are SNHLY and FYNNEI. CDR3 DNA sequence: TGTGCCAGCAGTGAGACAGGGACCTCCTACGAGCAGTACTTC. Translated: CASSETGTSYEQYF.

The chain has TRBV6-5 and TRBJ1-6, with 8 positions matching TRBD1. CDR3 length: 13 residues. V was clipped by 6 bases and J by 10 bases; unmatched bases: 5. Germline V lookup: CDR1 MNHEY, CDR2 SVGAGI. The CDR3 coding sequence is TGTGCCAGCAGGGACAGGGTCGGCTCACCCCTCCACTTT. It specifies CASRDRVGSPLHF.

This clone has a handful of counts. The rearrangement links TRBV6-6 to TRBJ2-7; 10 bases are a match to TRBD2. V lost 8 bases to trimming and J lost 3 bases; unmatched junction nucleotides: 7. There are 14 residues in the CDR3. Germline V gene data show CDR1 as MNHNY and CDR2 as SVGAGI (reference sequence). The CDR3 reads CASGASGRYYEQYF. In DNA form, the CDR3 reads TGTGCCAGCGGCGCTAGCGGGAGATACTACGAGCAGTACTTC.

J is TRBJ2-4 and V is TRBV18; 7 nucleotides line up with TRBD2. The CDR3 loop spans 15 amino acids. Unmatched junction bases numbered 4, after V lost 3 bases and J lost 2 bases. Germline lookup yields CDR1 KGHSH and CDR2 LQKENI. CDR3 amino acids: CASSPRTSSKNIQYF. CDR3 DNA: TGTGCCAGCTCACCCAGGACTAGTTCCAAAAACATTCAGTACTTC.

The genes are TRBV7-6 and TRBJ2-2; the D gene is possibly TRBD2 (5 bases). CDR3 length: 13 residues. Trimming shortened V by 3 bases and J by 6 bases, and 8 bases separated the two germline ends. Per germline, CDR1 SGHVS and CDR2 FNYEAQ. CDR3 loop: CASSFGGAGELFF. The CDR3 DNA reads TGTGCCAGCAGCTTTGGAGGAGCCGGGGAGCTGTTTTTT.

This clone was picked up a small number of times. J is TRBJ1-2 and V is TRBV6-1, with D maybe TRBD1 (5 bases). The ends were cut back, 11 bases at V and 3 bases at J, with 19 bases in the middle. Germline V CDR1 and CDR2: MNHNS, SASEGT. The CDR3 contains 14 residues. The CDR3 spells CASTGVTTDYGYTF. CDR3 bases: TGTGCCTCCACAGGAGTCACCACTGACTATGGCTACACCTTC.

This clone occurred a few times. The chain is built from TRBV7-2 and TRBJ2-7; D not certain. Germline assignment: CDR1 SGHTA and CDR2 FQGNSA. Between the trimmed V and J ends, which lost 2 bases and 0 bases, there was a span of 5 bases. The CDR3 covers 13 residues. CDR3 sequence (DNA): TGTGCCAGCAGCTTAAGAGGCTCCTACGAGCAGTACTTC. This encodes CASSLRGSYEQYF.

The CDR3 sequence is CASSPMRASNQPQHF. The CDR3 DNA sequence: TGTGCCAGCAGTCCAATGCGGGCAAGCAATCAGCCCCAGCATTTT. The genes are TRBV6-5 and TRBJ1-5; D is ambiguous. V dropped 5 bases and J dropped 1 base, with 12 bases sitting between them. CDR3 length: 15 residues. Germline V gene sequence: CDR1 MNHEY, CDR2 SVGAGI.

The chain carries TRBV5-1 and TRBJ2-7; 11 positions agree with TRBD1. V lost 4 bases to trimming and J lost 6 bases; unmatched junction nucleotides: 6. Per germline, CDR1 SGHRS and CDR2 YFSETQ. The CDR3 is 14 residues long. The CDR3, as DNA: TGCGCCAGCAGCATAGGACAGGGGGCCATCGAGCAGTACTTC. The encoded protein is CASSIGQGAIEQYF.

This chain connects TRBV5-8 to TRBJ2-1; tentative D call: TRBD2 (6 bases). The V and J ends lost 7 bases and 10 bases respectively, with 9 bases between them. This CDR3 spans 10 amino acids. Germline V gives CDR1 SGHTS, CDR2 YDEGEE. CDR3 protein: CASGGPEQFF. For the CDR3, the DNA is TGTGCCAGCGGAGGGCCCGAGCAGTTCTTC.

The chain couples TRBV18 to TRBJ2-3; 11 nucleotides match TRBD2. This CDR3 is built from 16 residues. Germline V gene sequence: CDR1 KGHSH, CDR2 LQKENI. V shed 4 bases and J 2 bases; nucleotides not matched to a gene: 5. In DNA form, the CDR3 reads TGTGCCAGCTCACGACTGGGACTAGCGGACACAGATACGCAGTATTTT. It is translated as CASSRLGLADTDTQYF.

In its sample, this clone was seen a few times. The junction and the germline gene differ at one end; a read error may be behind it. The genes are TRBV5-4 and TRBJ2-2, with TRBD1 matching over 8 bases. The germline V gene has CDR1 SGHNT and CDR2 YYREEE (reference sequence). This CDR3 region has 16 residues. The CDR3 spells CASSQDRTGNPGELFF. The CDR3 DNA reads TGTGCCAGCAGCCAAGACAGGACAGGGAACCCCGGGGAGCTGTTTTTT.

V and J are TRBV6-5 and TRBJ1-2; perhaps TRBD1 as D (6 bases). Germline lookup yields CDR1 MNHEY and CDR2 SVGAGI. CDR3 length: 13 residues. The ends were cut back, 5 bases at V and 8 bases at J, with 15 bases in the middle. CDR3 sequence: CASSEAGARGYTF. CDR3 bases: TGTGCCAGCAGTGAAGCAGGGGCTAGGGGCTACACCTTC.

With regard to this clone: This CDR3 is also generated by other DNA sequences in the sample. The rearrangement joins TRBV5-1 to TRBJ2-7; D is ambiguous. This CDR3 contains 13 residues. Germline V CDR1 and CDR2: SGHRS, YFSETQ. V gave up 0 bases and J gave up 1 base, with 5 bases separating them. The CDR3 loop is CASSLAVSYEQYF. In nucleotides, the CDR3 is TGCGCCAGCAGCTTGGCAGTATCCTACGAGCAGTACTTC.

The rearrangement joins TRBV5-6 to TRBJ1-5; unclear D gene. This CDR3 contains 13 residues. V was clipped by 4 bases and J by 11 bases, with 16 bases between them. The germline gives CDR1 SGHDT, CDR2 YYEEEE. This CDR3 is CASSPQRGLSQHF. Written as DNA, the CDR3 is TGTGCCAGCAGCCCCCAGCGGGGATTGTCCCAGCATTTT.

The chain joins TRBV15 to TRBJ1-2; TRBD1 might be the D (5 bases). The germline gives CDR1 LNHNV, CDR2 YYDKDF (reference sequence). Deletions cut 0 bases from V and 6 bases from J, with 20 bases between. This CDR3 is 17 amino acids long. The CDR3 bases are TGTGCCACCAGCAGAGAAATTGGGGCAGGGCAGGCGAATGGCTACACCTTC. Its protein is CATSREIGAGQANGYTF.

This rearrangement joins TRBV28 to TRBJ2-7; D is undetermined. V was pared by 3 bases and J by 6 bases, with 15 bases between. This CDR3 is 14 amino acids long. CDR1 is MDHEN, CDR2 SYDVKM, per germline. The CDR3 coding sequence is TGTGCCAGCAGTTTGGGCCGGCTTCCTGGCGAGCAGTACTTC. This encodes CASSLGRLPGEQYF.

The V gene is TRBV19, the J gene TRBJ1-2; D gene uncertain. The germline gives CDR1 LNHDA, CDR2 SQIVND (reference sequence). The CDR3 has 12 amino acids. V was shortened by 5 bases and J by 4 bases, with 8 bases between the two germline ends. The CDR3 nucleotides are TGTGCCAGTAGTTCGGCGGTCTATGGCTACACCTTC. Its translation is CASSSAVYGYTF. The variable domain in full, completed from reference TRBV19 and TRBJ1-2, reads DGGITQSPKYLFRKEGQNVTLSCEQNLNHDAMYWYRQDPGQGLRLIYYSQIVNDFQKGDIAEGYSVSREKKESFPLTVTSAQKNPTAFYLCASSSAVYGYTFGSGTRLTVV.

Here the CDR3 DNA reads TGTGCCAGCTCACCACGGGCCGGCGGAAACACCATATATTTT. It translates to CASSPRAGGNTIYF. The rearrangement joins TRBV18 to TRBJ1-3; D is uncertain. Germline V CDR1 and CDR2: KGHSH, LQKENI. The CDR3 extends over 14 amino acids. V was shortened by 1 base and J by 4 bases, with 8 bases between the two germline ends.